This TCR beta chain was sequenced during a study of identical twins (dated by TCRdb to about 2016). Background for the entire study: To test whether fetal clonotypes persist, this study deep-sequenced TCR alpha and beta repertoires from monozygotic twins, from unrelated adults of various ages, and from cord blood. To rule out contamination, replicate twin experiments were performed at different times with different library preparation protocols. What the work shows at the level of the full study, not this receptor alone: Compared with coincidental sharing between unrelated individuals, out-of-frame TCR alpha sequences shared between twins showed an excess of sequences with low generation probability. Because the same donors could not be followed over many years, the conclusions depended on cross-sectional statistical analysis. The excess sharing between twins in beta out-of-frame sequences was weaker because fewer shared sequences reduced the signal-to-noise ratio. Abundant cord blood beta clonotypes carried fewer insertions; young adult naive repertoires showed a weaker similar trend, while memory repertoires showed none. In monozygotic twins, out-of-frame TCR alpha sharing was systematically underestimated by recombination models, although the models agreed with sharing between unrelated individuals. Zero-insertion analyses could be partly confounded by invariant T cells such as MAIT and iNKT, though diverse VJ usage argued against such confounding for most clonotypes.

In regard to this clonotype: Its target antigen remains unknown. No base-level quality is on record; no much larger clone is a single base apart.

Library method: 5' RACE. Sequencer: Illumina HiSeq 2000. Template switching added a universal primer binding site, and the final cDNA carried a unique molecular identifier that allowed TCR cDNA molecules to be counted accurately. Specific primers in the conserved constant-segment region were used to synthesize first-strand cDNA for the TCR alpha and beta chains. Each cDNA library was double barcoded, with a SMART-Mk sample barcode plus Illumina barcodes, to control for contamination. TruSeq adapter sequences along with Illumina sample barcodes were introduced in two successive PCR steps. Sequencing of the TCR alpha and beta cDNA libraries was done on the Illumina HiSeq platform using custom primers. The source study handled its data this way. Unique molecular identifiers were extracted from raw reads with MiGEC, and CDR3 positions were determined with MiXCR. Recombination models were inferred per individual with the repgenHMM and IGoR tools using an EM algorithm. Shared clonotypes were analyzed with the tcR package in R, and sharing was normalized by the product of cloneset sizes. To study raw recombination free of thymic and clonal selection effects, out-of-frame nonproductive sequences were analyzed. TCRdb reanalyzed the raw reads on its own, using fastp at Q25 for trimming and MiXCR for clone calling, and kept in-frame beta chains. CDR3 protein sequences are deduplicated, and each keeps its most common genes and DNA. None of the V and J calls come from the authors' own analysis; TCRdb made them. In all, the sample holds about 240,000 distinct CDR3 sequences, and 10% of those were seen once. Of the sample, 9% to 10% falls within the top ten clones.

Every donor in the study was a healthy Caucasian. Miltenyi CD45RO+ enrichment and human naive T-cell isolation kits were used to isolate memory (CD45RO+) and naive T cells from PBMC. V is shortened by 8 bases, J by 2 bases, and the region joining them spans 9 bases. The CDR1 and CDR2 encoded by the germline V gene are WSHSY and SAAADI. Spanning cysteine to phenylalanine, the CDR3 consists of 12 amino acids. Of all the DNA, just the CDR3 is kept, 36 bases in frame from base 1. The sequenced sample consisted of memory T cells sorted from blood. The intended sense of this specimen's cell subset or site label: CD45RO+ enriched T cells. In this chain, TRBV10-2 is recombined with TRBJ1-1, with the D gene not confidently named. The origin of this receptor is a man aged 50-60 years in good health. The nucleotide sequence is TGCGCCAGCGGGAGCTATAACACTGAAGCTTTCTTT. Its coded protein is CASGSYNTEAFF.